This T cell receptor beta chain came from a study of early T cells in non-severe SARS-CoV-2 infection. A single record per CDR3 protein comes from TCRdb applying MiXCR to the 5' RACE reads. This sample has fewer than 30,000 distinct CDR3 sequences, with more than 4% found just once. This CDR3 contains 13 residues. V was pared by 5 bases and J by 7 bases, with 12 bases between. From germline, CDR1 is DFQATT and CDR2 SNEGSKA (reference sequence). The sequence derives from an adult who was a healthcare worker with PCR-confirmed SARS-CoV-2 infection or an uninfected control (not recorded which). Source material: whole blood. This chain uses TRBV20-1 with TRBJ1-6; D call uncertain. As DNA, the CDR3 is TGCAGTGCTCCCCCTGCGGGCAATTCACCCCTCCACTTT. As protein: CSAPPAGNSPLHF.